This entry features one T cell receptor (beta chain) sequence. PCR employed 60 Vbeta and 13 Jbeta primers. In the original processing: About 80 million unique TCR beta chains, roughly 11 million of them shared, were counted by a later analysis. Produced via immunoSEQ multiplex PCR; TCRdb's table is partial and in-frame only. The DNA gave D and trimming, while V, J and clone size come from that table. The sample shows about 140,000 clones, 80% of them seen only once. The V segment lost 6 bases and the J segment 5 bases; nucleotides outside the gene matches: 5. The germline V gene encodes CDR1 SGHAT and CDR2 FQNNGV. There are 15 residues in the CDR3. The record originates from a study of cytomegalovirus exposure and HLA in healthy donors.

This sequence was found in a man aged 30 to 39 in good health. The rearrangement links TRBV11-2 to TRBJ2-3; 13 bases are shared with TRBD2. The material sequenced was PBMCs. The CDR3 DNA sequence: TGTGCCAGCAGGGGACTAGCGGGAAAGGTAGATACGCAGTATTTT. Protein: CASRGLAGKVDTQYF.